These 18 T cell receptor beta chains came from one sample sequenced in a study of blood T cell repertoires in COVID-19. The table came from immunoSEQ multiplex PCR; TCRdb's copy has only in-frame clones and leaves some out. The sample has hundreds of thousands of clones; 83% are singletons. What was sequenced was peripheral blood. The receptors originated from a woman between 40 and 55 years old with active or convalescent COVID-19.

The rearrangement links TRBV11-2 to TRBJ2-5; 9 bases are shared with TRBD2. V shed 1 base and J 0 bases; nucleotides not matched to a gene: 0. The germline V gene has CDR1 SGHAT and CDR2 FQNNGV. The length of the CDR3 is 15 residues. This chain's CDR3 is CASSLGGGDQETQYF. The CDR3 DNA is TGTGCCAGCAGCTTAGGCGGGGGGGACCAAGAGACCCAGTACTTC.

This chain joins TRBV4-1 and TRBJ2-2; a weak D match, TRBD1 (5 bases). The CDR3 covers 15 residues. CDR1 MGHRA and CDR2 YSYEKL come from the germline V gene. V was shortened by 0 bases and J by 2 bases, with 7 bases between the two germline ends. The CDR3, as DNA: TGCGCCAGCAGCCAAGAAGGGGCCAACACCGGGGAGCTGTTTTTT. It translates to CASSQEGANTGELFF.

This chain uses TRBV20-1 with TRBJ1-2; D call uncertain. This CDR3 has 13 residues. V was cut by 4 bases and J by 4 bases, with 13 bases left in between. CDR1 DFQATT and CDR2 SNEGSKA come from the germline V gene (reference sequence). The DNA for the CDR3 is TGCAGTGCTACTGATAAGGGAGGCTATGGCTACACCTTC. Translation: CSATDKGGYGYTF.

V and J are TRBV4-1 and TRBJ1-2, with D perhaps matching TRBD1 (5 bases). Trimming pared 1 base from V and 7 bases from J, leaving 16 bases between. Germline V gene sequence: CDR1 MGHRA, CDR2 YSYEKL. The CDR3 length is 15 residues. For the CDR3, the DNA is TGCGCCAGCAGCCAAGTGGATACAGGTGTCTTTGGCTACACCTTC. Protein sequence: CASSQVDTGVFGYTF.

CDR3 nucleotide sequence: TGTGCCAGTACCCCCATGGGCGGGGGGGCCTTCGGACGGTCCTACAATGAGCAGTTCTTC. Its protein is CASTPMGGGAFGRSYNEQFF. The chain has TRBV19 and TRBJ2-1; TRBD2 matches 9 bases. The trim removed 7 bases at V and 1 base at J, leaving 20 bases unmatched. Germline V gives CDR1 LNHDA, CDR2 SQIVND (reference sequence). The CDR3 extends over 20 amino acids.

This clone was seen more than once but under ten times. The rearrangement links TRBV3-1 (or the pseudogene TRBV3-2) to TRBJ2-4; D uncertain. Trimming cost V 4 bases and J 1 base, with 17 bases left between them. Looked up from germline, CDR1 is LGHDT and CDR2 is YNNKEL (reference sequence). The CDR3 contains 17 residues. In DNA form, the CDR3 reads TGTGCCAGCAGCCCCTTGGTCGACATAAGGGCCAAAAACATTCAGTACTTC. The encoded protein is CASSPLVDIRAKNIQYF.

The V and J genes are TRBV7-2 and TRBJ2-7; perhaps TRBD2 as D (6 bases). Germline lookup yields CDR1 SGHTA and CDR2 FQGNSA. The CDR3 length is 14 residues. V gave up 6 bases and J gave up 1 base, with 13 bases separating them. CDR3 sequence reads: CASRRETESYEQYF. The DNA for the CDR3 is TGTGCCAGCAGACGGGAGACAGAATCCTACGAGCAGTACTTC.

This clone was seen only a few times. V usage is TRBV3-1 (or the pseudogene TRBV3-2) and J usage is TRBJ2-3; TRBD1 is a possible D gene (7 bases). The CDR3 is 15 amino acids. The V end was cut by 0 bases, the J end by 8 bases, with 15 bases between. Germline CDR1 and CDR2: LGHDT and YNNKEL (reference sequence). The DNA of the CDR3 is TGTGCCAGCAGCCAAGATGAAGCCAGGGGGGCTACGCAGTATTTT. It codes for CASSQDEARGATQYF.

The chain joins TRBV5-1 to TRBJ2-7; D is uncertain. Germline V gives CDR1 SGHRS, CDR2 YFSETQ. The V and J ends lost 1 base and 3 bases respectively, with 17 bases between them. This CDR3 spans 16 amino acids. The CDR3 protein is CASSLFGGSGNYEQYF. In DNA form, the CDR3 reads TGCGCCAGCAGCTTGTTCGGTGGGTCAGGTAACTACGAGCAGTACTTC.

The CDR3 is CATGWAGYTGELFF. As DNA, the CDR3 is TGTGCCACCGGCTGGGCGGGGTACACCGGGGAGCTGTTTTTT. V and J are TRBV15 and TRBJ2-2; a weak D match, TRBD2 (6 bases). This CDR3 is built from 14 residues. The V gene's germline CDR1 is LNHNV and CDR2 YYDKDF (reference sequence). With 8 bases removed from V and 3 bases from J, the gap between germline ends came to 13 bases.

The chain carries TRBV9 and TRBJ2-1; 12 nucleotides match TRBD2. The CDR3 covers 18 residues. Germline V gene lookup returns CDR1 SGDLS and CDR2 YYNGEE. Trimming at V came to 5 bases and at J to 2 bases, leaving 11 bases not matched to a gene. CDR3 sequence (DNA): TGTGCCAGCAGTAAGGGGCTAGCGGGGGGGCCCCCCTACAATGAGCAGTTCTTC. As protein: CASSKGLAGGPPYNEQFF.

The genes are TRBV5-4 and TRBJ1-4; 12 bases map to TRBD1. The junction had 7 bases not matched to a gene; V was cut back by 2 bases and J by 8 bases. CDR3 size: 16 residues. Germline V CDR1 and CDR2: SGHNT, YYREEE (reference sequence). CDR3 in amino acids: CASSFGSGQGAEKLFF. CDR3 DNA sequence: TGTGCCAGCAGCTTCGGGTCGGGACAGGGGGCGGAAAAACTGTTTTTT.

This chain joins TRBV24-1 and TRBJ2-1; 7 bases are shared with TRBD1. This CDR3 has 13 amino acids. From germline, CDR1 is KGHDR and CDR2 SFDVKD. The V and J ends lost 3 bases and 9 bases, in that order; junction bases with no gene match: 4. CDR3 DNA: TGTGCCACCAGTGATCGACAGGGTCTTGAGCAGTTCTTC. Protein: CATSDRQGLEQFF.

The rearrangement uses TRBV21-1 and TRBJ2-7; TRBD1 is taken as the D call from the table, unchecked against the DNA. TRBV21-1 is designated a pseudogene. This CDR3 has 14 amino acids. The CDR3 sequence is CAGGQGTGLREQYF. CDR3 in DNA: TGTGCCGGCGGACAGGGCACGGGCCTTAGGGAGCAGTACTTC.

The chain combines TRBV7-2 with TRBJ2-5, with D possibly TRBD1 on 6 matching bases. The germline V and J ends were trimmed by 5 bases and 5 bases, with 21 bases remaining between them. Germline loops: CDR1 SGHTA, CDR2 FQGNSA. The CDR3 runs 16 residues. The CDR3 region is CASSPRQAIYLETQYF. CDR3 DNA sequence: TGTGCCAGCAGCCCTCGACAGGCGATCTACTTGGAGACCCAGTACTTC.

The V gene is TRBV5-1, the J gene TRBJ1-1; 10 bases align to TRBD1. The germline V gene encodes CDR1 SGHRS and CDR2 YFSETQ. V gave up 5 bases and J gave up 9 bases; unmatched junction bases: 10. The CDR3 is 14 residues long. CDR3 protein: CASRQGQGIEKAFF. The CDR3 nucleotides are TGCGCCAGCAGGCAGGGACAGGGGATAGAAAAAGCTTTCTTT.

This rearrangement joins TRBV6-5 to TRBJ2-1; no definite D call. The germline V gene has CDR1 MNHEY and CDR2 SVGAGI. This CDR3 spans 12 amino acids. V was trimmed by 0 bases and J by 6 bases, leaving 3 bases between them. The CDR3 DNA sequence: TGTGCCAGCAGTTACTCTCTCAATGAGCAGTTCTTC. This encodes CASSYSLNEQFF.

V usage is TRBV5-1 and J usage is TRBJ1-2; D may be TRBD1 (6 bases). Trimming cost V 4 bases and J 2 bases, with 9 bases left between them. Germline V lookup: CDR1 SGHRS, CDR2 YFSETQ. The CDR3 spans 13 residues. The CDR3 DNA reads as TGCGCCAGCAGCCCAGGACAGAACTATGGCTACACCTTC. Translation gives CASSPGQNYGYTF.